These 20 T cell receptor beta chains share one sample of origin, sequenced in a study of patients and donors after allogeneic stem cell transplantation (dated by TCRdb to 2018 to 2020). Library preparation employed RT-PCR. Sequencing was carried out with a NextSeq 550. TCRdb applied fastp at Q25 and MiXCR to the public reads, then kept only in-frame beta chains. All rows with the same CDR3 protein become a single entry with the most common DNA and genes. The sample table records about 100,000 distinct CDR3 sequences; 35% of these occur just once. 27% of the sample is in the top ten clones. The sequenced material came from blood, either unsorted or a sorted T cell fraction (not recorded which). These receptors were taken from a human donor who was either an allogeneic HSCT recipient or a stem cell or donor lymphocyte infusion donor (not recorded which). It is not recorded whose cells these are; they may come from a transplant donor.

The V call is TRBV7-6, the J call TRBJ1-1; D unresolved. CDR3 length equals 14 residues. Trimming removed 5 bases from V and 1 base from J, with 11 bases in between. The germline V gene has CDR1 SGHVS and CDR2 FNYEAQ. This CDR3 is CASSPVLRNTEAFF. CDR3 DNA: TGTGCCAGCAGCCCCGTCCTGAGGAACACTGAAGCTTTCTTT.

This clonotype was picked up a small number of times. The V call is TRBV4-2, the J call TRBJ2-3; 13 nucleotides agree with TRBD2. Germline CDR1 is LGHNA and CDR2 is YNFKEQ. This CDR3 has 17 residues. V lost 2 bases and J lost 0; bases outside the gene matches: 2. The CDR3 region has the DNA TGTGCCAGCAGCCAACGGGGACTAGCGGGGAGCACAGATACGCAGTATTTT. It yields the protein CASSQRGLAGSTDTQYF.

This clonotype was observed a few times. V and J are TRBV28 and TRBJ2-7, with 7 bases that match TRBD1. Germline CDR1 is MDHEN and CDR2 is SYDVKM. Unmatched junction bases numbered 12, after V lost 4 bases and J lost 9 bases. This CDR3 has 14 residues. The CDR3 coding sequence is TGTGCCAGCAGTTCGCCGGGACAGATGAAACGGCAGTACTTC. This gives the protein CASSSPGQMKRQYF. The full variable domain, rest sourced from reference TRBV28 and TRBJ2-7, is DVKVTQSSRYLVKRTGEKVFLECVQDMDHENMFWYRQDPGLGLRLIYFSYDVKMKEKGDIPEGYSVSREKKERFSLILESASTNQTSMYLCASSSPGQMKRQYFGPGTRLTVT.

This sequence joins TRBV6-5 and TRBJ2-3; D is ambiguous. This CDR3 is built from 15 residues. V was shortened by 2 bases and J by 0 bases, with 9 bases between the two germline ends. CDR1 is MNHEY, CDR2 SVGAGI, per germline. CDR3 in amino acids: CASSYDGISTDTQYF. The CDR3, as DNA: TGTGCCAGCAGTTACGATGGGATTAGCACAGATACGCAGTATTTT.

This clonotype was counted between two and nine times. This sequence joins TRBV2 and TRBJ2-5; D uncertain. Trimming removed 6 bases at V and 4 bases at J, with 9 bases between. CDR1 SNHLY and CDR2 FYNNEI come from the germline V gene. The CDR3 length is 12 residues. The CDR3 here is CASSPGGETQYF. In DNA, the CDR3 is TGTGCCAGCAGCCCCGGTGGAGAGACCCAGTACTTC.

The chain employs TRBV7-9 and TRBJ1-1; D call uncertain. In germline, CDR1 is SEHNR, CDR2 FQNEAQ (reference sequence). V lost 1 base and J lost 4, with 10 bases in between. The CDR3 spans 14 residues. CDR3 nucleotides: TGTGCCAGCAGCTTAGTTGGGCCGAGCACTGAAGCTTTCTTT. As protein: CASSLVGPSTEAFF.

The CDR3 region has the DNA TGCAGCGTTGACAGGGAAAGTAGGGATACGCAGTATTTT. It encodes CSVDRESRDTQYF. The chain combines TRBV29-1 with TRBJ2-3, with D possibly matching TRBD1 (5 bases). The germline V and J ends were trimmed by 3 bases and 6 bases, with 13 bases remaining between them. Germline-derived CDR1 and CDR2 are SQVTM and ANQGSEA. The CDR3 extends over 13 amino acids.

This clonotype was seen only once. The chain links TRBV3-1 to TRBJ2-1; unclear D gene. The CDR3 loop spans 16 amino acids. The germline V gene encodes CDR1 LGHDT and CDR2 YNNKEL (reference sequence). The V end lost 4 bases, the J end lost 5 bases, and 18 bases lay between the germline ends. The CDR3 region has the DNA TGTGCCAGCAGCCGGAGATCCCCTTCCTTACACAATGAGCAGTTCTTC. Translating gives CASSRRSPSLHNEQFF.

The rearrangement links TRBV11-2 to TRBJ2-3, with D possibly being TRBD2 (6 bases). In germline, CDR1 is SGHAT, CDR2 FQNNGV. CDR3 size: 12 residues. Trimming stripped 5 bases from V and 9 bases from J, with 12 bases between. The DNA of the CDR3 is TGTGCCAGCAGCCCTGGAGGGCACACGCAGTATTTT. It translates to CASSPGGHTQYF.

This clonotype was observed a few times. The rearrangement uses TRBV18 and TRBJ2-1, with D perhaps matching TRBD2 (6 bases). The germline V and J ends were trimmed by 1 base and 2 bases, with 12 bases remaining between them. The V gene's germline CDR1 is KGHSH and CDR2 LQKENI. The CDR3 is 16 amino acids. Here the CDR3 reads CASSPRTSRAYNEQFF. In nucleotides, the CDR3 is TGTGCCAGCTCACCACGAACTAGCAGGGCCTACAATGAGCAGTTCTTC. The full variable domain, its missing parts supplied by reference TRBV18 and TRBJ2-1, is NAGVMQNPRHLVRRRGQEARLRCSPMKGHSHVYWYRQLPEEGLKFMVYLQKENIIDESGMPKERFSAEFPKEGPSILRIQQVVRGDSAAYFCASSPRTSRAYNEQFFGPGTRLTVL.

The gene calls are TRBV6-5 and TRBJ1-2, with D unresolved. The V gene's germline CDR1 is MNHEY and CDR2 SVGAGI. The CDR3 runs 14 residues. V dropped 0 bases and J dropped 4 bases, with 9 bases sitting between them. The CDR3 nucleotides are TGTGCCAGCAGTTACTCCCCCGGCAGCTATGGCTACACCTTC. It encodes CASSYSPGSYGYTF.

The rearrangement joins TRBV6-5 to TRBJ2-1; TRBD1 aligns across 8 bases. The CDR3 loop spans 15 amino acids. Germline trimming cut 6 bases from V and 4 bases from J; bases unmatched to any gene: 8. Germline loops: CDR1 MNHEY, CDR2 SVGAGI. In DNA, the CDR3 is TGTGCCAGCAGGACGGGACAGGAGTATTACAATGAGCAGTTCTTC. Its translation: CASRTGQEYYNEQFF.

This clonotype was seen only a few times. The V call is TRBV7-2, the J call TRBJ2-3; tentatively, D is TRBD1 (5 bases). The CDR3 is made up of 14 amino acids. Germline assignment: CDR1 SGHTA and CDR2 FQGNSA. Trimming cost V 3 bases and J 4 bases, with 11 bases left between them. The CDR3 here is CASSLGRAADTQYF. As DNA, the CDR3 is TGTGCCAGCAGCTTGGGCAGGGCTGCAGATACGCAGTATTTT.

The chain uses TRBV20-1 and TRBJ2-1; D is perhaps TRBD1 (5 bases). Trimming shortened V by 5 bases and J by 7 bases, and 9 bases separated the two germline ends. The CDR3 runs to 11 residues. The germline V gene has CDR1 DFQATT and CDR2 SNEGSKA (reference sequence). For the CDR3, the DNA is TGCAGTGCTGAGCAGGGTAATGAGCAGTTCTTC. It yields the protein CSAEQGNEQFF.

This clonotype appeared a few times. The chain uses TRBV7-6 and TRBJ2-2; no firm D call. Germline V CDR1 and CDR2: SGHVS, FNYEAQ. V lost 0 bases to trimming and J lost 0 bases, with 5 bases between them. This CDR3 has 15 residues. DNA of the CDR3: TGTGCCAGCAGCTTAGCGCGATCGAACACCGGGGAGCTGTTTTTT. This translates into CASSLARSNTGELFF.

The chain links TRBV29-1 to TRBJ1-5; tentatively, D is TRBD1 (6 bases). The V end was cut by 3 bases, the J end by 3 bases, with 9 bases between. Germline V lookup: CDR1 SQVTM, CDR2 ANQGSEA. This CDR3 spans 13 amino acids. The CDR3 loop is CSVEQGPNQPQHF. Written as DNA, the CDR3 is TGCAGCGTTGAGCAGGGGCCCAATCAGCCCCAGCATTTT.

The CDR3: CASSLYREAANEKLFF. Here the CDR3 DNA reads TGTGCCAGCAGTTTATACCGGGAGGCGGCTAATGAAAAACTGTTTTTT. J is TRBJ1-4 and V is TRBV27; no definite D call. Trimming shortened V by 1 base and J by 3 bases, and 12 bases separated the two germline ends. This CDR3 comprises 16 residues. CDR1 and CDR2 (germline): MNHEY, SMNVEV (reference sequence). The full variable domain, its missing parts supplied by reference TRBV27 and TRBJ1-4, is EAQVTQNPRYLITVTGKKLTVTCSQNMNHEYMSWYRQDPGLGLRQIYYSMNVEVTDKGDVPEGYKVSRKEKRNFPLILESPSPNQTSLYFCASSLYREAANEKLFFGSGTQLSVL.

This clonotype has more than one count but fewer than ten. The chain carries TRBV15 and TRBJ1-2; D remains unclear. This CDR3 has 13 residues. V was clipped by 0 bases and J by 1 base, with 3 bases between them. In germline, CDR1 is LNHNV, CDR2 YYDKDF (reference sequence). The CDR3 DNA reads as TGTGCCACCAGCAGAGATATTAACTATGGCTACACCTTC. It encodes CATSRDINYGYTF.

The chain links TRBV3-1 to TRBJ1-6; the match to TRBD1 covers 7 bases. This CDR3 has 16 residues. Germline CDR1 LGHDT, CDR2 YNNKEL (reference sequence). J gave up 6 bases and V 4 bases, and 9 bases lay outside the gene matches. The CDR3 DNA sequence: TGTGCCAGCAGCCTCCTTAGGGACAGCTTTAATTCACCCCTCCACTTT. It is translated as CASSLLRDSFNSPLHF.

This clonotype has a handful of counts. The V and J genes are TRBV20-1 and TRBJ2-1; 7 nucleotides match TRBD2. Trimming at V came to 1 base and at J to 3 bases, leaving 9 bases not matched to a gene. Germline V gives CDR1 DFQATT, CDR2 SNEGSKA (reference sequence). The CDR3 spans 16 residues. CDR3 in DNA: TGCAGTGCTAGAGCCAAGCGGGGAGACCACTACAATGAGCAGTTCTTC. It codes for CSARAKRGDHYNEQFF.